Listed here are 10 T cell receptor beta chains from one sample, sequenced in a study of blood T cell repertoires in COVID-19. Profiled with immunoSEQ multiplex PCR; TCRdb holds only in-frame clones, not every one. The sample includes approximately 150,000 clones, 85% to 90% of them seen just once. The sequenced sample consisted of peripheral blood. The receptor source for this set is a woman between 55 and 75 years old with active COVID-19.

This clone was detected once. The chain couples TRBV7-9 to TRBJ2-7, with D unresolved. Germline values: CDR1 SEHNR, CDR2 FQNEAQ (reference sequence). V lost 5 bases and J 4 bases, leaving 9 bases between the germline ends. The CDR3 totals 12 residues. CDR3 DNA sequence: TGTGCCAGCAGCAAGCACCCATACGAGCAGTACTTC. Amino acids: CASSKHPYEQYF.

The chain is built from TRBV7-2 and TRBJ1-2, with 11 bases matching TRBD1. CDR1 and CDR2 (germline): SGHTA, FQGNSA. CDR3 length equals 18 residues. V shed 5 bases, J shed 2 bases, and the junction held 13 bases outside the gene matches. CDR3 DNA: TGTGCCAGCAGCCGGAGCCCGGACAGGGGGCGAATAAACTATGGCTACACCTTC. It codes for CASSRSPDRGRINYGYTF.

This clone was observed once. The V and J genes are TRBV19 and TRBJ1-1, with D perhaps matching TRBD1 (5 bases). CDR3 length equals 15 residues. The germline V gene encodes CDR1 LNHDA and CDR2 SQIVND (reference sequence). Deletions cut 2 bases from V and 1 base from J, with 11 bases between. DNA of the CDR3: TGTGCCAGTAGTATAAATTGGGGCTCGAACACTGAAGCTTTCTTT. Amino acid sequence: CASSINWGSNTEAFF.

The CDR3 region is CASSLGTSGRTGELFF. CDR3 nucleotides: TGTGCCAGCTCGCTGGGGACTAGCGGTCGCACCGGGGAGCTGTTTTTT. This rearrangement joins TRBV18 to TRBJ2-2, with 11 nucleotides matching TRBD2. Germline trimming cut 6 bases from V and 4 bases from J; bases unmatched to any gene: 7. Germline CDR1 and CDR2: KGHSH and LQKENI. This CDR3 has 16 residues.

The CDR3 region has the DNA TGTGCCAGCAGCGTAGGATCGGGTCCCTACGAGCAGTTCTTC. Its protein product is CASSVGSGPYEQFF. The J gene is TRBJ2-1, the V gene TRBV9, with D unresolved. The germline V gene has CDR1 SGDLS and CDR2 YYNGEE. The V end was cut by 0 bases, the J end by 10 bases, with 14 bases between. The CDR3 is made up of 14 amino acids.

The V and J genes are TRBV27 and TRBJ2-7; 10 nucleotides agree with TRBD1. CDR1 is MNHEY and CDR2 is SMNVEV in the germline V gene (reference sequence). The CDR3 is 16 residues long. Germline trimming cut 7 bases from V and 1 base from J; bases unmatched to any gene: 10. CDR3 bases: TGTGCCAGCACCCCCCACGGGACAGGGGAGTCCTACGAGCAGTACTTC. As protein: CASTPHGTGESYEQYF.

This clone was seen a few times. This chain connects TRBV27 to TRBJ1-5; 7 bases align to TRBD1. V lost 6 bases and J lost 0; bases outside the gene matches: 5. The CDR3 totals 15 residues. CDR1 and CDR2 (germline): MNHEY, SMNVEV (reference sequence). The CDR3 DNA reads TGTGCCAGCAGGAGACAGGGTAATAGCAATCAGCCCCAGCATTTT. Protein sequence: CASRRQGNSNQPQHF.

This chain joins TRBV15 and TRBJ1-3, with 8 bases fitting TRBD1. With 1 base clipped from V and 8 bases from J, the junction kept 7 bases outside the gene matches. The CDR3 sequence is 15 residues long. Germline CDR1 and CDR2: LNHNV and YYDKDF (reference sequence). In nucleotides, the CDR3 is TGTGCCACCAGCAGAGCAAACAGGGGGGAGGACACCATATATTTT. It translates to CATSRANRGEDTIYF.

J is TRBJ2-1 and V is TRBV29-1; TRBD2 is a possible D gene (5 bases). The CDR3 totals 13 residues. V was clipped by 0 bases and J by 10 bases, with 13 bases between them. Germline CDR1 is SQVTM and CDR2 is ANQGSEA. CDR3 bases: TGCAGCGTTGAAGAAACCATCCGAGGGGAGCAGTTCTTC. Protein: CSVEETIRGEQFF.

The rearrangement uses TRBV5-1 and TRBJ2-5; 12 bases line up with TRBD1. CDR3 length: 16 residues. CDR1 and CDR2 (germline): SGHRS, YFSETQ. Unmatched junction bases numbered 5, after V lost 0 bases and J lost 5 bases. In DNA form, the CDR3 reads TGCGCCAGCAGCTTGGACCCGGGACAGGGGGCTGAGACCCAGTACTTC. Translating it yields CASSLDPGQGAETQYF.